This note documents a single T cell receptor (beta chain) sequence. Its antigen is undetermined. Assay: immunoSEQ multiplex PCR; the TCRdb copy retains only in-frame clones and omits some. The sample has over 30,000 clones, approximately 80% seen once. This sample is drawn from a study of T cells in narcolepsy. Regarding the study as a whole: Healthy controls reportedly lacked the autoreactive clonotypes serially found in patients' blood.

This CDR3 is 15 amino acids long. Deletions cut 0 bases from V and 5 bases from J, with 11 bases between. CDR1 and CDR2 from the germline V gene are MNHEY and SVGAGI. Material for sequencing was CD45RA- memory CD4+ T cells from PBMCs. The receptor's source is a human donor with narcolepsy. The J gene is TRBJ1-5, the V gene TRBV6-5; D is ambiguous. CDR3 protein: CASSYSRSRHQPQHF. CDR3 DNA sequence: TGTGCCAGCAGTTACTCGAGGTCCCGGCATCAGCCCCAGCATTTT.